These 30 T cell receptor beta chains came from one sample sequenced in a study of cytomegalovirus exposure and HLA in healthy donors. PCR amplification relied on 60 Vbeta primers (plus 13 Jbeta primers). Only in-frame clones appear in the TCRdb table, and some are missing; sequencing was by immunoSEQ multiplex PCR. The sample holds approximately 150,000 clones, more than 60% seen once. The sequencing sample was made of PBMCs. These receptors were obtained from a man aged 35-49 years in good health and CMV-seropositive.

This clone was seen a handful of times. This chain joins TRBV4-2 and TRBJ2-7; 9 bases match TRBD1. CDR1 and CDR2 from the germline V gene are LGHNA and YNFKEQ. The CDR3 runs to 14 residues. V shed 1 base, J shed 4 bases, and the junction held 2 bases outside the gene matches. The CDR3 sequence is CASSQGQGVYEQYF. The CDR3 region has the DNA TGTGCCAGCAGCCAAGGACAGGGGGTATACGAGCAGTACTTC.

V is TRBV7-9 and J is TRBJ2-2; TRBD1 matches 8 bases. CDR1 is SEHNR and CDR2 is FQNEAQ in the germline V gene (reference sequence). Trimming cost V 5 bases and J 3 bases; bases outside gene matches: 8. The length of the CDR3 is 16 residues. The CDR3 loop is CASSPRQGSYTGELFF. CDR3 in DNA: TGTGCCAGCAGCCCCCGACAGGGGTCCTACACCGGGGAGCTGTTTTTT. Based on the CDR3 plus reference TRBV7-9 and TRBJ2-2, the full variable domain is DTGVSQNPRHKITKRGQNVTFRCDPISEHNRLYWYRQTLGQGPEFLTYFQNEAQLEKSRLLSDRFSAERPKGSFSTLEIQRTEQGDSAMYLCASSPRQGSYTGELFFGEGSRLTVL.

This clone has only a few counts. The chain combines TRBV19 with TRBJ2-5, with D possibly TRBD2 on 6 matching bases. There are 13 residues in the CDR3. V dropped 9 bases and J dropped 5 bases, with 16 bases sitting between them. Germline V gene lookup returns CDR1 LNHDA and CDR2 SQIVND (reference sequence). The CDR3 sequence: CARTPGRGETQYF. The CDR3 DNA sequence: TGTGCCAGGACGCCCGGGAGAGGGGAGACCCAGTACTTC.

The chain carries TRBV4-1 and TRBJ1-2, with unresolved D. The length of the CDR3 is 14 residues. V was cut by 4 bases and J by 5 bases, with 14 bases left in between. CDR1 and CDR2 (germline): MGHRA, YSYEKL. CDR3 nucleotides: TGCGCCAGCAGCCCGGACTCCTGGGTGTATGGCTACACCTTC. It yields the protein CASSPDSWVYGYTF.

The CDR3: CASSYLQGDSGNTIYF. The CDR3 nucleotides read TGTGCCAGCAGTTACCTACAGGGAGACTCTGGAAACACCATATATTTT. This rearrangement joins TRBV6-6 to TRBJ1-3; D is possibly TRBD1 (6 bases). V was trimmed by 2 bases and J by 0 bases, leaving 11 bases between them. CDR3 length: 16 residues. CDR1 MNHNY and CDR2 SVGAGI come from the germline V gene (reference sequence).

The chain uses TRBV9 and TRBJ2-1, with 7 bases that match TRBD2. The CDR3 has 15 residues. Unmatched junction bases numbered 3, after V lost 3 bases and J lost 0 bases. Germline CDR1 SGDLS, CDR2 YYNGEE. Here the CDR3 reads CASSALAASYNEQFF. The DNA for the CDR3 is TGTGCCAGCAGCGCGCTAGCGGCCTCCTACAATGAGCAGTTCTTC.

CDR3 in DNA: TGCGCCAGCAGCCAAGAAGTGGCTTGGAATGAGCAGTTCTTC. Translated, it gives CASSQEVAWNEQFF. The rearrangement links TRBV4-1 to TRBJ2-1; D is unclear. The germline CDR1 and CDR2 sequences are MGHRA and YSYEKL. V was trimmed by 0 bases and J by 7 bases, leaving 10 bases between them. The CDR3 has 14 amino acids.

The chain has TRBV2 and TRBJ2-2, with D uncertain. Germline loops: CDR1 SNHLY, CDR2 FYNNEI. Deletions cut 7 bases from V and 6 bases from J, with 12 bases between. The CDR3 length is 13 residues. In nucleotides, the CDR3 is TGTGCCAGCACCGCTAGTGGCGCCGGGGAGCTGTTTTTT. Protein sequence: CASTASGAGELFF.

The chain recombines TRBV29-1 with TRBJ2-1; 11 nucleotides match TRBD2. Germline V gives CDR1 SQVTM, CDR2 ANQGSEA. V lost 4 bases and J lost 8; bases outside the gene matches: 16. This CDR3 contains 17 residues. CDR3 loop: CSVGRLAGGRGGDEQFF. The CDR3 DNA reads as TGCAGCGTTGGTCGTCTAGCGGGAGGCAGGGGAGGGGATGAGCAGTTCTTC.

Points on this clone: The sample holds other DNA sequences that translate to the same CDR3. J is TRBJ2-7 and V is TRBV5-1; 12 nucleotides agree with TRBD1. Germline CDR1 reads SGHRS; CDR2 reads YFSETQ. The CDR3 runs 14 residues. V lost 3 bases and J lost 7; bases outside the gene matches: 5. Here the CDR3 reads CASSWGQGAGEQYF. The CDR3 DNA follows: TGCGCCAGCAGCTGGGGACAGGGGGCGGGTGAGCAGTACTTC. The full variable domain, rest sourced from reference TRBV5-1 and TRBJ2-7, is KAGVTQTPRYLIKTRGQQVTLSCSPISGHRSVSWYQQTPGQGLQFLFEYFSETQRNKGNFPGRFSGRQFSNSRSEMNVSTLELGDSALYLCASSWGQGAGEQYFGPGTRLTVT.

This chain uses TRBV27 with TRBJ2-1; no reliable D call. V was cut by 4 bases and J by 10 bases, with 8 bases left in between. The CDR3 loop spans 11 amino acids. Germline values: CDR1 MNHEY, CDR2 SMNVEV (reference sequence). CDR3 in amino acids: CASSSVSEQFF. The CDR3 DNA reads TGTGCCAGCAGTTCCGTATCGGAGCAGTTCTTC.

J is TRBJ2-1 and V is TRBV6-5, with D possibly matching TRBD2 (6 bases). The CDR3 runs 11 residues. The germline V gene has CDR1 MNHEY and CDR2 SVGAGI. Trimming cost V 6 bases and J 8 bases, with 8 bases left between them. CDR3: CASRGGDEQFF. DNA for the CDR3: TGTGCCAGCAGAGGAGGGGATGAGCAGTTCTTC.

This sequence joins TRBV18 and TRBJ1-2; TRBD1 might be the D (6 bases). The CDR3 length is 18 residues. The germline V and J ends were trimmed by 3 bases and 2 bases, with 22 bases remaining between them. Germline V gene data show CDR1 as KGHSH and CDR2 as LQKENI. CDR3 region: CASSPRGQSFSQNYGYTF. The CDR3 nucleotides are TGTGCCAGCTCACCCCGCGGACAGTCCTTTTCGCAAAACTATGGCTACACCTTC.

The chain joins TRBV5-1 to TRBJ1-2; 7 nucleotides align to TRBD1. In germline, CDR1 is SGHRS, CDR2 YFSETQ. V lost 5 bases to trimming and J lost 6 bases; unmatched junction nucleotides: 7. This CDR3 has 13 residues. CDR3 residues: CASSTDRDNGYTF. CDR3 nucleotide sequence: TGCGCCAGCAGTACCGACAGGGATAATGGCTACACCTTC.

The chain joins TRBV7-3 to TRBJ1-6; 12 nucleotides agree with TRBD1. The germline V gene has CDR1 SGHTA and CDR2 FQGTGA. The CDR3 totals 17 residues. Unmatched junction bases numbered 7, after V lost 0 bases and J lost 10 bases. The CDR3 DNA reads TGTGCCAGCAGCTTAACAGGGACAGGGGGCGGTAGCTCACCCCTCCACTTT. Encoded protein: CASSLTGTGGGSSPLHF.

The chain is built from TRBV21-1 and TRBJ1-1. TRBV21-1 is described as a pseudogene. CDR3 size: 13 residues. As DNA, the CDR3 is TGTGCCAGCAGCATCGGGAGGGGCACTGAAGCTTTCTTT. Amino acid sequence: CASSIGRGTEAFF.

CDR3 bases: TGTGCCAGCAGCTTAGCGGCTAGCGGGACCTACGAGCAGTACTTC. Protein sequence: CASSLAASGTYEQYF. This sequence joins TRBV11-2 and TRBJ2-7; 9 positions agree with TRBD2. The length of the CDR3 is 15 residues. Germline CDR1 SGHAT, CDR2 FQNNGV. The trim removed 1 base at V and 2 bases at J, leaving 3 bases unmatched.

This clone has just one count. This chain links TRBV11-1 with TRBJ2-3; tentatively, D is TRBD1 (6 bases). V gave up 5 bases and J gave up 1 base, with 13 bases separating them. Per germline, CDR1 SGHAT and CDR2 FQDESV (reference sequence). This CDR3 has 15 amino acids. CDR3 in amino acids: CASSISPGGTDTQYF. In DNA form, the CDR3 reads TGTGCCAGCAGCATATCGCCAGGGGGCACAGATACGCAGTATTTT.

This clone was seen a few times. The chain recombines TRBV6-4 with TRBJ2-2, with 9 positions matching TRBD1. With V trimmed by 5 bases and J by 5 bases, 6 bases remained unmatched. This CDR3 contains 15 residues. The germline gives CDR1 MRHNA, CDR2 SNTAGT. CDR3 in DNA: TGTGCCAGCAGTCGGACAGGGGTGGATACCGGGGAGCTGTTTTTT. Amino acid sequence: CASSRTGVDTGELFF.

This clone was seen more than once but under ten times. The chain is built from TRBV2 and TRBJ2-5; no clear D. V lost 1 base and J 11 bases, leaving 5 bases between the germline ends. The CDR3 is 10 residues long. Germline V gene sequence: CDR1 SNHLY, CDR2 FYNNEI. The CDR3 nucleotides read TGTGCCAGCAGTGAAGTTGAGCAGTACTTC. It translates to CASSEVEQYF.

In its sample, this clone was seen a few times. V and J are TRBV10-3 and TRBJ2-5; 7 bases are shared with TRBD1. The V segment lost 7 bases and the J segment 5 bases; nucleotides outside the gene matches: 7. This CDR3 region has 13 residues. Germline-derived CDR1 and CDR2 are ENHRY and SYGVKD. CDR3 amino acids: CAITRGSGETQYF. For the CDR3, the DNA is TGTGCCATCACCAGGGGGAGTGGGGAGACCCAGTACTTC.

In DNA, the CDR3 is TGTGCCAGCAGTCCTTCCCCAGGGGCAAACTATGGCTACACCTTC. Protein: CASSPSPGANYGYTF. V and J are TRBV27 and TRBJ1-2, with D perhaps TRBD1 (6 bases). Trimming removed 5 bases at V and 2 bases at J, with 15 bases between. This CDR3 is built from 15 residues. The germline V gene encodes CDR1 MNHEY and CDR2 SMNVEV (reference sequence).

V is TRBV18 and J is TRBJ1-1; no reliable D call. The CDR3 extends over 13 amino acids. The germline CDR1 and CDR2 sequences are KGHSH and LQKENI. V dropped 3 bases and J dropped 7 bases, with 12 bases sitting between them. DNA of the CDR3: TGTGCCAGCTCACCGAAGGAGGCGGGTGAAGCTTTCTTT. Encoded protein: CASSPKEAGEAFF.

The chain employs TRBV7-9 and TRBJ2-7; 9 bases are shared with TRBD1. V lost 8 bases to trimming and J lost 6 bases; unmatched junction nucleotides: 11. CDR1 is SEHNR, CDR2 FQNEAQ, per germline (reference sequence). The CDR3 covers 14 residues. CDR3 bases: TGTGCCAGCCGCCTAACGGGACAGGGCGGCGAGCAGTACTTC. Translation: CASRLTGQGGEQYF.

The sample holds a few counts of this clone. This sample includes further DNA sequences coding for the same CDR3. J is TRBJ1-3 and V is TRBV5-1; D is ambiguous. The V gene lost 0 bases and the J gene lost 4 bases, with 5 bases spanning the gap. Germline CDR1 SGHRS, CDR2 YFSETQ. There are 13 residues in the CDR3. DNA for the CDR3: TGCGCCAGCAGCTTGGGGGCAGGAAACACCATATATTTT. Translating it yields CASSLGAGNTIYF.

This clone was detected once. The V and J genes are TRBV9 and TRBJ2-2; D is unclear. The germline CDR1 and CDR2 sequences are SGDLS and YYNGEE. This CDR3 spans 16 amino acids. V was trimmed by 2 bases and J by 0 bases, leaving 11 bases between them. Written as DNA, the CDR3 is TGTGCCAGCAGCGTCAGTCCCACCACGAACACCGGGGAGCTGTTTTTT. Its protein is CASSVSPTTNTGELFF.

This clone was observed a single time. The chain employs TRBV7-3 and TRBJ2-1, with 10 positions matching TRBD2. This CDR3 spans 14 amino acids. J gave up 6 bases and V 6 bases, and 5 bases lay outside the gene matches. Germline lookup yields CDR1 SGHTA and CDR2 FQGTGA. In DNA, the CDR3 is TGTGCCAGCAGGTCCGGGACTAGCGCCAATGAGCAGTTCTTC. Amino acids: CASRSGTSANEQFF.

In this sample, this clone turned up a few times. The chain recombines TRBV12-5 with TRBJ1-2, with a weak D call TRBD1 (6 bases). Per the germline V gene, CDR1 is LGHNT and CDR2 is FRNRAP. Trimming left V 5 bases short and J 3 bases short, with 10 bases between. CDR3 length equals 13 residues. The CDR3 spells CASGGTGYYGYTF. The CDR3 DNA follows: TGTGCTAGTGGTGGAACAGGGTACTATGGCTACACCTTC.

CDR3 sequence reads: CASSMWGPQDEQYF. Written as DNA, the CDR3 is TGTGCCAGTAGTATGTGGGGCCCCCAGGACGAGCAGTACTTC. This chain joins TRBV19 and TRBJ2-7, with D possibly matching TRBD1 (5 bases). In germline, CDR1 is LNHDA, CDR2 SQIVND (reference sequence). Between the trimmed V and J ends, which lost 3 bases and 5 bases, there was a span of 14 bases. The CDR3 length is 14 residues.

The chain couples TRBV9 to TRBJ2-1; D not resolved. This CDR3 spans 13 amino acids. Germline V gene lookup returns CDR1 SGDLS and CDR2 YYNGEE. Trimming stripped 1 base from V and 3 bases from J, with 5 bases between. DNA of the CDR3: TGTGCCAGCAGCGTAAACAGCTACAATGAGCAGTTCTTC. Amino acids: CASSVNSYNEQFF.